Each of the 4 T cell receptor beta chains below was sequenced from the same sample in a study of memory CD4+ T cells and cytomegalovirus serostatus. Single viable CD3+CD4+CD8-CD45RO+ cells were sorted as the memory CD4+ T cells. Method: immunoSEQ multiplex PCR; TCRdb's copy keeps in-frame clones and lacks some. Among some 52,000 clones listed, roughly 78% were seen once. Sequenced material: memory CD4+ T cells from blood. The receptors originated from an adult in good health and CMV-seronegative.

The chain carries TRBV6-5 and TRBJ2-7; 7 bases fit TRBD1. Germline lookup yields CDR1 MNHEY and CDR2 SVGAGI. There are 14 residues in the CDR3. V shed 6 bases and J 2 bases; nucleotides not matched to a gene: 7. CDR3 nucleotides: TGTGCCAGCAGGAACCGGGACAGCGCCTACGAGCAGTACTTC. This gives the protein CASRNRDSAYEQYF.

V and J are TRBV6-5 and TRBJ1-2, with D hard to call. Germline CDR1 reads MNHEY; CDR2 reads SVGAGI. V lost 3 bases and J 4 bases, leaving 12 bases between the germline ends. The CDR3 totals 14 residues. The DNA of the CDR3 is TGTGCCAGCAGTTATGGGTCAGCCTTCTATGGCTACACCTTC. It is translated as CASSYGSAFYGYTF.

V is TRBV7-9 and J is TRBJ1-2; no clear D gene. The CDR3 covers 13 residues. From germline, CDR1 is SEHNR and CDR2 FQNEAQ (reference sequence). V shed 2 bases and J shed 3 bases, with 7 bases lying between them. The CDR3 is CASSLRAYYGYTF. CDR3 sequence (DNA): TGTGCCAGCAGCTTACGGGCCTACTATGGCTACACCTTC.

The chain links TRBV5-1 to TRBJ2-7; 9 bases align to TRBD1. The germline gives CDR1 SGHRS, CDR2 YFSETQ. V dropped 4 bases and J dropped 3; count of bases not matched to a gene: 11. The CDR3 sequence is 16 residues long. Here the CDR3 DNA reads TGCGCCAGCAGCCATTCACCGGGACAGGGCTACTACGAGCAGTACTTC. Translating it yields CASSHSPGQGYYEQYF.